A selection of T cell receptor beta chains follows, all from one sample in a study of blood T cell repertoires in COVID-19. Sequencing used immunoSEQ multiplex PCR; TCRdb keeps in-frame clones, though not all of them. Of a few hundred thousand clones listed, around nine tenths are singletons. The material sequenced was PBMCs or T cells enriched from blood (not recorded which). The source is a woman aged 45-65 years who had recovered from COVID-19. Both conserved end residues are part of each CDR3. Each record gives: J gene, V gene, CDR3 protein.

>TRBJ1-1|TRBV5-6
CASSFTRQYGEAFF
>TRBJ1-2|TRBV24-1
CAIGQGANTNYGYTF
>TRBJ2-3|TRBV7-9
CASSVTAGGTDTQYF
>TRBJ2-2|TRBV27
CASSLRGLVTGELFF
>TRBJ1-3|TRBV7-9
CASSFIQGLSGNTIYF
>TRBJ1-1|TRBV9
CASSYLEGTARDF
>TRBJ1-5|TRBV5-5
CASSLLEGNQPQHF
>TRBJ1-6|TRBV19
CASSYRGALHF
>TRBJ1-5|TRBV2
CASNPGASNQPQHF
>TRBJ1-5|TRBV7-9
CASSLVGTGVHQPQHF